The 22 T cell receptor beta chains below come from one sample, sequenced in a study of T cells in Graves' hyperthyroidism and ophthalmopathy. The CDR3 regions of TCR beta were amplified from RNA transcripts. In the first-round RT-PCR of the TCR CDR3, the HTBI primer set was used. TCRdb fed the multiplex PCR reads into MiXCR, producing one record per CDR3 protein. The sample holds 300,000 to 450,000 distinct CDR3 sequences; approximately 13% are singletons and the top ten take around 9.2%. The sequenced material came from blood. The receptors were gathered from a woman younger than 30 with Graves' hyperthyroidism.

The chain uses TRBV10-3 and TRBJ2-2; 8 nucleotides align to TRBD2. The V gene's germline CDR1 is ENHRY and CDR2 SYGVKD. This CDR3 has 17 residues. V was clipped by 6 bases and J by 1 base; unmatched bases: 10. CDR3 protein: CAISRGRAGGNTGELFF. The CDR3 DNA reads TGTGCCATCAGCCGTGGCCGGGCGGGGGGGAACACCGGGGAGCTGTTTTTT.

At least ten counts were recorded for this clonotype. This sequence joins TRBV4-3 and TRBJ1-6, with D unresolved. The CDR3 has 16 residues. The ends were cut back, 0 bases at V and 9 bases at J, with 15 bases in the middle. CDR1 is LGHNA, CDR2 YSLEER, per germline. The chain's CDR3 is CASSQERGSITSPLHF. CDR3 in DNA: TGCGCCAGCAGCCAAGAGCGCGGCAGCATAACTTCACCCCTCCACTTT.

This clonotype was seen repeatedly, ten times or more. The chain employs TRBV20-1 and TRBJ1-5, with TRBD1 matching 8 bases. CDR1 DFQATT and CDR2 SNEGSKA come from the germline V gene (reference sequence). Losses at the gene ends were 4 bases for V and 5 bases for J; bases not matched to a gene: 7. The CDR3 runs to 14 residues. For the CDR3, the DNA is TGCAGTGCTATTGGGGGACAGGATTATCAGCCCCAGCATTTT. Its protein is CSAIGGQDYQPQHF.

This clonotype has a handful of counts. The chain is built from TRBV5-1 and TRBJ2-4; D remains ambiguous. The germline CDR1 and CDR2 sequences are SGHRS and YFSETQ. V lost 0 bases and J lost 8, with 12 bases in between. The length of the CDR3 is 14 residues. The CDR3 loop reads CASSLGSRQDIQYF. In nucleotides, the CDR3 is TGCGCCAGCAGCTTGGGCTCGCGCCAAGACATTCAGTACTTC.

The table lists this clonotype with many counts. This rearrangement joins TRBV18 to TRBJ2-4; a possible D gene is TRBD1 (6 bases). The CDR3 runs to 17 residues. Germline values: CDR1 KGHSH, CDR2 LQKENI. Between the trimmed V and J ends, which lost 7 bases and 0 bases, there was a span of 19 bases. CDR3 in DNA: TGTGCCAGCTTATCGAACAGGGAAAGCTTAGCCAAAAACATTCAGTACTTC. This gives the protein CASLSNRESLAKNIQYF.

This clonotype was detected only a few times. The rearrangement joins TRBV5-1 to TRBJ1-1; D remains ambiguous. V lost 2 bases, J lost 1 base, and 9 bases lay in between. Looked up from germline, CDR1 is SGHRS and CDR2 is YFSETQ. This CDR3 has 14 residues. The chain's CDR3 is CASSLKGRNTEAFF. The CDR3 bases are TGCGCCAGCAGCTTAAAAGGGAGGAACACTGAAGCTTTCTTT. The full variable domain, completed using reference TRBV5-1 and TRBJ1-1, is KAGVTQTPRYLIKTRGQQVTLSCSPISGHRSVSWYQQTPGQGLQFLFEYFSETQRNKGNFPGRFSGRQFSNSRSEMNVSTLELGDSALYLCASSLKGRNTEAFFGQGTRLTVV.

The chain has TRBV9 and TRBJ2-7, with D possibly being TRBD2 (7 bases). CDR3 length equals 16 residues. Between the trimmed V and J ends, which lost 0 bases and 5 bases, there was a span of 18 bases. Germline loops: CDR1 SGDLS, CDR2 YYNGEE. The CDR3 sequence is CASSVGGGGFRNEQYF. As DNA, the CDR3 is TGTGCCAGCAGCGTAGGGGGGGGGGGCTTCAGGAACGAGCAGTACTTC.

The rearrangement uses TRBV6-1 and TRBJ2-1; D is perhaps TRBD1 (6 bases). CDR3 length: 16 amino acids. Trimming took 4 bases from V and 1 from J, leaving 14 bases between them. Per germline, CDR1 MNHNS and CDR2 SASEGT. Here the CDR3 DNA reads TGTGCCAGCAGTGCGACAGGTTTTAAATCCTACAATGAGCAGTTCTTC. This codes for CASSATGFKSYNEQFF.

At least ten counts were recorded for this clonotype. This chain connects TRBV7-9 to TRBJ2-3, with 8 bases that match TRBD1. Looked up from germline, CDR1 is SEHNR and CDR2 is FQNEAQ (reference sequence). The V gene end was trimmed by 4 bases and the J gene end by 4 bases; junction bases not matched to a gene: 7. This CDR3 contains 15 residues. The CDR3 DNA reads as TGTGCCAGCAGCTCCTGGACAGGGTTCGCAGATACGCAGTATTTT. Its protein product is CASSSWTGFADTQYF.

This chain connects TRBV14 to TRBJ1-1; no clear D gene. CDR1 is SGHDN, CDR2 FVKESK, per germline. V was cut by 1 base and J by 3 bases, with 6 bases left in between. This CDR3 spans 13 amino acids. The CDR3 spells CASSQGRYTEAFF. CDR3 nucleotide sequence: TGTGCCAGCAGCCAAGGGAGATACACTGAAGCTTTCTTT.

This clonotype appeared many times. V and J are TRBV11-2 and TRBJ2-3; 11 nucleotides align to TRBD2. CDR3 length equals 17 residues. From germline, CDR1 is SGHAT and CDR2 FQNNGV. The V segment lost 1 base and the J segment 3 bases; nucleotides outside the gene matches: 6. The CDR3 DNA reads TGTGCCAGCAGCTTAGGATTAGCGGGGGGGCTTACAGATACGCAGTATTTT. Translated: CASSLGLAGGLTDTQYF. Using reference TRBV11-2 and TRBJ2-3 for the parts outside the CDR3, the full variable domain is EAGVAQSPRYKIIEKRQSVAFWCNPISGHATLYWYQQILGQGPKLLIQFQNNGVVDDSQLPKDRFSAERLKGVDSTLKIQPAKLEDSAVYLCASSLGLAGGLTDTQYFGPGTRLTVL.

V gene TRBV9 combines with J gene TRBJ2-1; D unresolved. CDR1 is SGDLS and CDR2 is YYNGEE in the germline V gene. The CDR3 spans 14 residues. The V end was cut by 4 bases, the J end by 6 bases, with 14 bases between. The CDR3 DNA is TGTGCCAGCAGCTTAGATCGGAGTTTCAATGAGCAGTTCTTC. Encoded protein: CASSLDRSFNEQFF.

The chain employs TRBV20-1 and TRBJ1-1, with unresolved D. The germline V gene has CDR1 DFQATT and CDR2 SNEGSKA (reference sequence). CDR3 length: 14 residues. The V gene lost 3 bases and the J gene lost 1 base, with 12 bases spanning the gap. In nucleotides, the CDR3 is TGCAGTGCTAGCCAGGAGGGCGCGAACACTGAAGCTTTCTTT. Translation gives CSASQEGANTEAFF.

This clonotype has ten or more counts. The genes are TRBV12-3 or TRBV12-4 and TRBJ1-2; D is unresolved. The CDR3 is made up of 14 amino acids. The V end was cut by 3 bases, the J end by 0 bases, with 8 bases between. In DNA form, the CDR3 reads TGTGCCAGCAGTTTTTGGGGAACTAACTATGGCTACACCTTC. Translating it yields CASSFWGTNYGYTF.

The table lists this clonotype with a few counts. This may be a read error, as it is one base from a much larger clone. V gene TRBV7-9 combines with J gene TRBJ2-7, with no clear D. The CDR3 has 11 residues. CDR1 is SEHNR, CDR2 FQNEAQ, per germline (reference sequence). V lost 5 bases and J lost 2, with 4 bases in between. The CDR3 loop is CASSHTYEQYF. The CDR3 region has the DNA TGTGCCAGCAGCCATACCTACGAGCAGTACTTC.

This clonotype was counted ten times or more. V and J are TRBV3-1 and TRBJ2-7; 9 bases align to TRBD2. The CDR3 has 15 amino acids. Unmatched junction bases numbered 4, after V lost 1 base and J lost 3 bases. From germline, CDR1 is LGHDT and CDR2 YNNKEL (reference sequence). CDR3 in DNA: TGTGCCAGCAGCCAAGTCCTAGCGGGGAGCTACGAGCAGTACTTC. Its protein product is CASSQVLAGSYEQYF.

This clonotype was counted many times. The chain is built from TRBV6-5 and TRBJ1-4; D gene uncertain. CDR1 MNHEY and CDR2 SVGAGI come from the germline V gene. The V gene lost 0 bases and the J gene lost 5 bases, with 19 bases spanning the gap. This CDR3 contains 18 residues. The DNA for the CDR3 is TGTGCCAGCAGTTACTCGCCTCCGGCCCCCGGCTTGAATGAAAAACTGTTTTTT. Translated, it gives CASSYSPPAPGLNEKLFF.

This clonotype was observed a handful of times. The chain recombines TRBV20-1 with TRBJ1-5; D is ambiguous. The V and J ends lost 5 bases and 4 bases respectively, with 15 bases between them. Looked up from germline, CDR1 is DFQATT and CDR2 is SNEGSKA (reference sequence). The CDR3 is made up of 14 amino acids. CDR3 DNA: TGCAGTGCTCTGTTGGCAGGCGTAAATCAGCCCCAGCATTTT. Residues: CSALLAGVNQPQHF.

This clonotype was observed at least ten times. CDR3 amino acids: CASSLITDEQYF. The CDR3 DNA follows: TGTGCCAGCAGTTTAATAACAGACGAGCAGTACTTC. The chain couples TRBV28 to TRBJ2-7; D ambiguous. In germline, CDR1 is MDHEN, CDR2 SYDVKM. V was cut by 2 bases and J by 5 bases, with 7 bases left in between. The CDR3 extends over 12 amino acids.

The chain uses TRBV27 and TRBJ1-4, with D perhaps matching TRBD1 (5 bases). The CDR3 runs 14 residues. Germline-derived CDR1 and CDR2 are MNHEY and SMNVEV (reference sequence). The V gene lost 7 bases and the J gene lost 4 bases, with 13 bases spanning the gap. In DNA form, the CDR3 reads TGTGCCAGCATGCAGGGCTGGGTTAATGAAAAACTGTTTTTT. Encoded protein: CASMQGWVNEKLFF.

The rearrangement links TRBV20-1 to TRBJ1-3; tentative D call: TRBD1 (5 bases). CDR1 DFQATT and CDR2 SNEGSKA come from the germline V gene (reference sequence). V was cut by 0 bases and J by 0 bases, with 6 bases left in between. CDR3 length: 14 amino acids. CDR3 sequence: CSAREGPSGNTIYF. As DNA, the CDR3 is TGCAGTGCTAGAGAGGGACCCTCTGGAAACACCATATATTTT.

About this clonotype itself: This clone may be a read error of a much larger clone one base away. The CDR3 spells CASSPFRSGGLAENIQYF. Written as DNA, the CDR3 is TGTGCCAGCAGCCCATTCCGATCAGGGGGCTTAGCCGAAAACATTCAGTACTTC. The chain uses TRBV28 and TRBJ2-4; 8 nucleotides match TRBD1. Germline CDR1 is MDHEN and CDR2 is SYDVKM. This CDR3 is 18 amino acids long.